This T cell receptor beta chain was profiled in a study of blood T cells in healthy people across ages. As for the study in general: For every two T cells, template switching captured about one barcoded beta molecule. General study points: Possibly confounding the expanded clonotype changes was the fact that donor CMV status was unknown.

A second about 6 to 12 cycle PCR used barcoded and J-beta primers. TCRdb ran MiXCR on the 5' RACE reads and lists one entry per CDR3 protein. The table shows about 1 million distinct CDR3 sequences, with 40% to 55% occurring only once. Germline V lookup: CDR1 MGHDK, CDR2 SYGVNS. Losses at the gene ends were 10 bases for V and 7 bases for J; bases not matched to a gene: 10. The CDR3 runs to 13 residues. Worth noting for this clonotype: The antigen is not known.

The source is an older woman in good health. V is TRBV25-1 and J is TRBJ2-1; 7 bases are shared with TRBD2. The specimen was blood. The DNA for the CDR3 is TGTGCCACCCTAGCGGACGTCCGAAATGAGCAGTTCTTC. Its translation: CATLADVRNEQFF.